These T cell receptor beta chains were read from a single sample in a study of blood T cell repertoires in COVID-19. Measured with immunoSEQ multiplex PCR; TCRdb has only the in-frame clones, and not every one. The sample records roughly 60,000 clones, roughly 84% being singletons. Sequenced input: peripheral blood. All receptors come from a man aged 50 or older with COVID-19, enrolled during active disease. The CDR3 runs from the conserved cysteine through the conserved F or W. Each record gives: CDR3 DNA, CDR3 protein, V gene, J gene, D gene, clone size. The D gene is left open where the match is weak. The size field is filled for only some rows; it gives once, few, many or a size class.

cdr3_nt: TGTGCCAGCAGTTTGGGAGCGAACACCGGGGAGCTGTTTTTT
cdr3_aa: CASSLGANTGELFF
v_call: TRBV27
j_call: TRBJ2-2
d_call: NA
clone_size: NA

cdr3_nt: TGTGCCAGCAGCGTCCCAGGGACAGGGGGCTTCGGGGAGCTGTTTTTT
cdr3_aa: CASSVPGTGGFGELFF
v_call: TRBV5-8
j_call: TRBJ2-2
d_call: TRBD1
clone_size: NA

cdr3_nt: TGTGCCAGCAGGCAGCGGGAGGCCCCAGATACGCAGTATTTT
cdr3_aa: CASRQREAPDTQYF
v_call: TRBV27
j_call: TRBJ2-3
d_call: TRBD2
clone_size: NA

cdr3_nt: TGTGCCAGCAGTTTTCCCGGGACAGAAGAGACCCAGTACTTC
cdr3_aa: CASSFPGTEETQYF
v_call: TRBV28
j_call: TRBJ2-5
d_call: TRBD1
clone_size: NA

cdr3_nt: TGTGCCAGCAGCTACCGGACAGGGAAGGACCAAGAGACCCAGTACTTC
cdr3_aa: CASSYRTGKDQETQYF
v_call: TRBV13
j_call: TRBJ2-5
d_call: TRBD1
clone_size: once

cdr3_nt: TGTGCCAGCAGGGTCCCAGGGGTTATGGACGAGCAGTACTTC
cdr3_aa: CASRVPGVMDEQYF
v_call: TRBV11-2
j_call: TRBJ2-7
d_call: NA
clone_size: NA

cdr3_nt: TGCGCCAGCAGGTCCTGGGTAGCGGGAAAAGAGACCCAGTACTTC
cdr3_aa: CASRSWVAGKETQYF
v_call: TRBV5-1
j_call: TRBJ2-5
d_call: TRBD2
clone_size: NA

cdr3_nt: TGTGCCAGCAGTTTTGACAGGACCTCACCCCTCCACTTT
cdr3_aa: CASSFDRTSPLHF
v_call: TRBV6-6
j_call: TRBJ1-6
d_call: NA
clone_size: NA

cdr3_nt: TGTGCCAGCAGTAGCCAAAAACAGGGGGAGGGAGAAAAACTGTTTTTT
cdr3_aa: CASSSQKQGEGEKLFF
v_call: TRBV28
j_call: TRBJ1-4
d_call: TRBD1
clone_size: NA

cdr3_nt: TGTGCCAGCAGTCGGACAGGGGCCGACACTGAAGCTTTCTTT
cdr3_aa: CASSRTGADTEAFF
v_call: TRBV7-2
j_call: TRBJ1-1
d_call: TRBD1
clone_size: NA

cdr3_nt: TGTGCCAGTAGTAACCCCCTGAGCGGGAACACCGGGGAGCTGTTTTTT
cdr3_aa: CASSNPLSGNTGELFF
v_call: TRBV19
j_call: TRBJ2-2
d_call: NA
clone_size: NA

cdr3_nt: TGTGCCAGCAGTTTAGGGCCGAACACTGAAGCTTTCTTT
cdr3_aa: CASSLGPNTEAFF
v_call: TRBV12-3/TRBV12-4
j_call: TRBJ1-1
d_call: NA
clone_size: NA

cdr3_nt: TGTGCCAGCAGCTCCGAAGCCAGACAGACTAACTATGGCTACACCTTC
cdr3_aa: CASSSEARQTNYGYTF
v_call: TRBV6-6
j_call: TRBJ1-2
d_call: NA
clone_size: once

cdr3_nt: TGTGCCAGTAGTATAACTGGGCAGGGTAGGTATTTT
cdr3_aa: CASSITGQGRYF
v_call: TRBV19
j_call: TRBJ2-3
d_call: NA
clone_size: NA

cdr3_nt: TGTGCCAGCAGCCAAGATCCGAGGGGGAGTGTGACCAAAAACATTCAGTACTTC
cdr3_aa: CASSQDPRGSVTKNIQYF
v_call: TRBV3-1/TRBV3-2
j_call: TRBJ2-4
d_call: NA
clone_size: once

cdr3_nt: TGTGCCAGCAGATCGCGCGGGTGGGGATCACCCCTCCACTTT
cdr3_aa: CASRSRGWGSPLHF
v_call: TRBV6-5
j_call: TRBJ1-6
d_call: NA
clone_size: NA

cdr3_nt: TGCAGCGCCGCAGGGTCCCGGACTGAAGCTTTCTTT
cdr3_aa: CSAAGSRTEAFF
v_call: TRBV29-1
j_call: TRBJ1-1
d_call: NA
clone_size: NA

cdr3_nt: TGCGCCAGCAGCGTGGACAGATACAATGAGCAGTTCTTC
cdr3_aa: CASSVDRYNEQFF
v_call: TRBV5-1
j_call: TRBJ2-1
d_call: NA
clone_size: NA

cdr3_nt: TGTGCCAGCAGTTTACCAGTGGTGAACACTGAAGCTTTCTTT
cdr3_aa: CASSLPVVNTEAFF
v_call: TRBV28
j_call: TRBJ1-1
d_call: NA
clone_size: NA

cdr3_nt: TGCGCCAGCAGCCACCTAATATCGCGGGAGGGACGCTACGAGCAGTACTTC
cdr3_aa: CASSHLISREGRYEQYF
v_call: TRBV4-1
j_call: TRBJ2-7
d_call: TRBD2
clone_size: NA

cdr3_nt: TGTGCCAGCAGTTACTTAGGGGAGTTGGGGGGGCCCGCAGATACGCAGTATTTT
cdr3_aa: CASSYLGELGGPADTQYF
v_call: TRBV6-2/TRBV6-3
j_call: TRBJ2-3
d_call: NA
clone_size: NA

cdr3_nt: TGTGCCAGCAGCCAAATCCGAGGGCACCCTGAAGCTTTCTTT
cdr3_aa: CASSQIRGHPEAFF
v_call: TRBV14
j_call: TRBJ1-1
d_call: NA
clone_size: NA

cdr3_nt: TGTGCCAGCAGCTTAGTTGGCCAGGGGGCTGGAAACACCATATATTTT
cdr3_aa: CASSLVGQGAGNTIYF
v_call: TRBV7-2
j_call: TRBJ1-3
d_call: TRBD1
clone_size: NA

cdr3_nt: TGTGCCAGCCAAGGTCTCGGGACAGCCTTCTCTGGGGCCAACGTCCTGACTTTC
cdr3_aa: CASQGLGTAFSGANVLTF
v_call: TRBV2
j_call: TRBJ2-6
d_call: TRBD1
clone_size: NA

cdr3_nt: TGTGCCAGCAGCGGCAGAGGGCGCCGTACCGGGGAGCTGTTTTTT
cdr3_aa: CASSGRGRRTGELFF
v_call: TRBV7-9
j_call: TRBJ2-2
d_call: NA
clone_size: NA

cdr3_nt: TGTGCCAGCTCAACAAGGACAGGGGGGGACACAGATACGCAGTATTTT
cdr3_aa: CASSTRTGGDTDTQYF
v_call: TRBV18
j_call: TRBJ2-3
d_call: TRBD1
clone_size: NA

cdr3_nt: TGTGCCAGCAGCCAACTTGACATACTTAACTATGGCTACACCTTC
cdr3_aa: CASSQLDILNYGYTF
v_call: TRBV4-2
j_call: TRBJ1-2
d_call: NA
clone_size: NA

cdr3_nt: TGTGCCAGCTCACTTTGGGGTAGCGGGACAACAGATACGCAGTATTTT
cdr3_aa: CASSLWGSGTTDTQYF
v_call: TRBV18
j_call: TRBJ2-3
d_call: TRBD2
clone_size: NA

cdr3_nt: TGTGCCAGCTCACCACAGGAGGCTGGGGCCAACGTCCTGACTTTC
cdr3_aa: CASSPQEAGANVLTF
v_call: TRBV18
j_call: TRBJ2-6
d_call: NA
clone_size: NA

cdr3_nt: TGCAGTGCCACGAGGGGGGAGACCCAGTACTTC
cdr3_aa: CSATRGETQYF
v_call: TRBV20-1
j_call: TRBJ2-5
d_call: NA
clone_size: NA

cdr3_nt: TGCGCCAGCAGCCAAGGGGCAGGCAATCAGCCCCAGCATTTT
cdr3_aa: CASSQGAGNQPQHF
v_call: TRBV4-1
j_call: TRBJ1-5
d_call: NA
clone_size: NA

cdr3_nt: TGTGCCAGCAGTGACACAGGTCGCGGCGAAAAACTGTTTTTT
cdr3_aa: CASSDTGRGEKLFF
v_call: TRBV6-1
j_call: TRBJ1-4
d_call: NA
clone_size: few